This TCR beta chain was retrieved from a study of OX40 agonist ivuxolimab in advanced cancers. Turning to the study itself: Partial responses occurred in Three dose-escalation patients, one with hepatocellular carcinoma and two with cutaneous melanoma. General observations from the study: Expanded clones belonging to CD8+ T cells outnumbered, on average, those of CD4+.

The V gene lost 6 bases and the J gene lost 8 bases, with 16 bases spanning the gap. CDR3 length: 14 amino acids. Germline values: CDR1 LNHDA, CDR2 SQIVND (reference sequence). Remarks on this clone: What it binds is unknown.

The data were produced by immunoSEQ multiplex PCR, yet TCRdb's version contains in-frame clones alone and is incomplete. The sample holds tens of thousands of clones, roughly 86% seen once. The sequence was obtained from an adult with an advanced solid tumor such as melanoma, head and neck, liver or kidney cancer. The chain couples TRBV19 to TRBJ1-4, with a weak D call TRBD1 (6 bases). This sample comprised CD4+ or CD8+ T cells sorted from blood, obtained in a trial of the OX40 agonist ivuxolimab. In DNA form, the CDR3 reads TGTGCCAGTAGCCCGGGACAAACCCAAGAAAAACTGTTTTTT. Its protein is CASSPGQTQEKLFF.